These 4 T cell receptor beta chains came from one sample sequenced in a study of shared clonotypes between healthy human individuals (dated by TCRdb to 2018 to 2021). CD8 naive samples were CD45RO-negative cells positively selected for CCR7, giving a CD45RA+CCR7+ population that excluded TemRA cells. The library was prepared using the immunoSEQ multiplex PCR assay. TCRdb limited this immuneACCESS table to in-frame rearrangements with V and J called. A share of clones is missing; checked studies link under half to unresolved V genes, and the rest is unexplained. Across this sample there are under 1 million clones, with approximately 92% seen only once. Under 30% of the sample is taken by the ten largest. The specimen sequenced was naive CD8+ T cells sorted from blood. Reading the label with the study, this specimen's cell subset or site is: CD45RA+CCR7+. The origin of the receptors is a man aged 30 to 45 in good health.

V is TRBV4-1 and J is TRBJ2-2; D not certain. Looked up from germline, CDR1 is MGHRA and CDR2 is YSYEKL. The CDR3 has 16 amino acids. V gave up 4 bases and J gave up 0 bases, with 12 bases separating them. The CDR3, as DNA: TGCGCCAGCAGCCTAAATACAGCCGCGAACACCGGGGAGCTGTTTTTT. Residues: CASSLNTAANTGELFF.

The V and J genes are TRBV19 and TRBJ2-7, with 14 bases matching TRBD2. CDR1 is LNHDA, CDR2 SQIVND, per germline (reference sequence). CDR3 length: 17 residues. Unmatched junction bases numbered 8, after V lost 5 bases and J lost 2 bases. The CDR3 DNA is TGTGCCAGTAGTCTAGGGACTAGCGGGAGAACGGCCTACGAGCAGTACTTC. This codes for CASSLGTSGRTAYEQYF.

V and J are TRBV15 and TRBJ1-5; no clear D gene. Germline-derived CDR1 and CDR2 are LNHNV and YYDKDF (reference sequence). V lost 5 bases, J lost 5 bases, and 10 bases lay in between. This CDR3 region has 13 residues. CDR3 sequence (DNA): TGTGCCACCAGCCCTAAGGGCTATCAGCCCCAGCATTTT. It is translated as CATSPKGYQPQHF.

Details on this clone: Other DNA sequences in the sample encode the same CDR3. The J gene is TRBJ2-1, the V gene TRBV11-2; D uncertain. This CDR3 has 10 residues. Trimming removed 5 bases from V and 7 bases from J, with 3 bases in between. Germline V lookup: CDR1 SGHAT, CDR2 FQNNGV. CDR3 coding DNA: TGTGCCAGCAGCCTTAATGAGCAGTTCTTC. It is translated as CASSLNEQFF.